This T cell receptor beta chain comes out of a study of blood T cells in healthy people across ages. A second about 7 to 11 cycle PCR used barcoded and J-beta primers. TCRdb reprocessed the 5' RACE reads with MiXCR, giving one entry per CDR3 protein. The table records 1.6 million or so distinct CDR3 sequences, roughly 32% of them present only once. The CDR3 loop spans 11 amino acids. Deletions cut 6 bases from V and 5 bases from J, with 9 bases between. In germline, CDR1 is DFQATT, CDR2 SNEGSKA (reference sequence). This clonotype has ten or more counts. Sequenced material: blood. This sequence was found in a woman younger than 45 in good health. The V call is TRBV20-1, the J call TRBJ2-3, with D possibly being TRBD1 or TRBD2 (5 bases each). The CDR3, as DNA: TGCAGTGCAGAGGGGAGAGATACGCAGTATTTT. This gives the protein CSAEGRDTQYF.